This T cell receptor (beta chain) originates from a study of blood T cell repertoires in COVID-19. This clone was counted only a few times. Original analysis: Reference gene primer amplification in the assay estimated nucleated cell counts. Sequencing used immunoSEQ multiplex PCR; TCRdb keeps in-frame clones, though not all of them. Clone size and V and J calls were adopted from that table, with D and trimming inferred from the DNA. The sample records some 150,000 clones, under 85% being singletons. Germline CDR1 reads SGHRS; CDR2 reads YFSETQ. The CDR3 contains 14 residues. With V trimmed by 5 bases and J by 5 bases, 5 bases remained unmatched.

What was sequenced was PBMCs or T cells enriched from blood (not recorded which). The chain combines TRBV5-1 with TRBJ1-3, with 9 bases identical to TRBD1. The clonotype comes from a woman aged 18-29 years who had been exposed to COVID-19. DNA for the CDR3: TGCGCCAGCAGTCCCGGGACAGGGCGAAACACCATATATTTT. Translating gives CASSPGTGRNTIYF.